The TCR beta chain under discussion was sequenced for a study of T cell clonality in common variable immunodeficiency. General study results and limits: The cause of increased CVID clonality remains unclear without subpopulation sequencing. CVID subjects had higher TCRbeta clonality than healthy controls, most marked in about a third. Patient heterogeneity in the CVID cohort limited correlations between repertoire features and clinical complications. Fewer deletions and N-nucleotide insertions were reportedly seen in common variable immunodeficiency TCR beta sequences.

Produced via immunoSEQ multiplex PCR; TCRdb's table is partial and in-frame only. The sample contains approximately 18,000 clones, none occurring once; 6.6% lies in the top ten. As to this clone: The antigen remains undetermined.

The sequenced material came from peripheral blood mononuclear cells. The sequence came from a human donor with common variable immunodeficiency.

The CDR3 here is CASTQGTEAFF. The sequenced CDR3 bases are TGTGCCAGCACCCAGGGCACTGAA. This chain links TRBV6-2 or TRBV6-3 with TRBJ1-1; perhaps TRBD1 as D (5 bases). The read terminates 3 residues before the CDR3 end, so the remaining end is supplied by the germline J gene. Germline CDR1 is MNHEY and CDR2 is SVGEGT. V gave up 7 bases and J gave up 4 bases, with 7 bases separating them. CDR3 length: 11 residues.